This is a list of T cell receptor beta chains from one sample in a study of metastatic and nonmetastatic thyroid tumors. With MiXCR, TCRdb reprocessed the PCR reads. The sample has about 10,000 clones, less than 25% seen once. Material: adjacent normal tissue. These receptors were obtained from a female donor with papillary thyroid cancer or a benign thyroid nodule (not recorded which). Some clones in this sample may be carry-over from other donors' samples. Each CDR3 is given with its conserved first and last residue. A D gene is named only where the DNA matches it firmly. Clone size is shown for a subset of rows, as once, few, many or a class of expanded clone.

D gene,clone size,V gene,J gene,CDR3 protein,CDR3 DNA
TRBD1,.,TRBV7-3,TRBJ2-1,CASSFRQGVNNEQFF,TGTGCCAGCAGCTTCCGGCAGGGGGTAAACAATGAGCAGTTCTTC
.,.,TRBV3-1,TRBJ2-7,CATAGAPRYEQYF,TGTGCCACAGCTGGGGCACCCCGCTACGAGCAGTACTTC
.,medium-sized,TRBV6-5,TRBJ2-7,CASSYSDGAYEQYF,TGTGCCAGCAGTTACTCGGACGGGGCCTACGAGCAGTACTTC
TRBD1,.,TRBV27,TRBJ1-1,CASRTGTVEAFF,TGTGCCAGCAGAACCGGGACAGTTGAAGCTTTCTTT
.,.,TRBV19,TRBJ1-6,CASSGGFGNSPLHF,TGTGCCAGTAGTGGAGGGTTTGGGAATTCACCCCTCCACTTT
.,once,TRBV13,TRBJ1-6,CASSSSLEGMNSPLLF,TGTGCCAGCAGCTCCTCTTTAGAGGGGATGAATTCACCCCTCCTCTTT
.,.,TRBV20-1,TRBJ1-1,CSVRTPLTEAFF,TGCAGTGTCCGGACACCGCTCACTGAAGCTTTCTTT
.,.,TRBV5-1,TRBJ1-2,CASSLNGYTF,TGCGCCAGCAGCTTGAATGGCTACACCTTC
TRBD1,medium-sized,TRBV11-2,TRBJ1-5,CASSLGQGANQPQHF,TGTGCCAGCAGCTTAGGACAGGGGGCCAATCAGCCCCAGCATTTT
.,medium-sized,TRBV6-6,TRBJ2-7,CASSYSRGFEQYF,TGTGCCAGCAGTTACTCGAGAGGTTTCGAGCAGTACTTC
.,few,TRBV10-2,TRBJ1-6,CASSPTWCSPPLHF,TGCGCCAGCAGTCCGACATGGTGCAGTCCACCCCTCCACTTT
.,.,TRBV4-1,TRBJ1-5,CASSQDRAVGQPQHF,TGCGCCAGCAGCCAAGACAGGGCGGTAGGTCAGCCCCAGCATTTT
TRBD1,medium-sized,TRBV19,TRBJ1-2,CASRDRGGSHGYTF,TGTGCCAGCCGAGACAGGGGAGGCTCGCATGGCTACACCTTC
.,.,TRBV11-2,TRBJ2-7,CASSLGPVYEQYF,TGTGCCAGCAGCTTAGGGCCCGTATACGAGCAGTACTTC
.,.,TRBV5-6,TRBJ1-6,CASSWTYRLNSPLHF,TGTGCCAGCAGCTGGACGTACCGGCTTAATTCACCCCTCCACTTT
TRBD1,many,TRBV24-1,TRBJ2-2,CATSDVGRGLGTGELFF,TGTGCCACCAGTGACGTTGGCAGGGGGCTTGGAACCGGGGAGCTGTTTTTT
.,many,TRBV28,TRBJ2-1,CASSSSRVNEQFF,TGTGCCAGCAGTTCTTCCAGGGTCAATGAGCAGTTCTTC
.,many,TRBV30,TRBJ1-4,CAWSVTNTATNEKLFF,TGTGCCTGGAGTGTTACAAACACCGCAACTAATGAAAAACTGTTTTTT
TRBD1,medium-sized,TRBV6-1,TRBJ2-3,CASSAGQNTDTQYF,TGTGCCAGCAGTGCGGGACAGAACACAGATACGCAGTATTTT
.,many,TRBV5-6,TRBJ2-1,CASSWAKDEQFF,TGTGCCAGCAGCTGGGCGAAGGATGAGCAGTTCTTC
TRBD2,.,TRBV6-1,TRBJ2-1,CASTWTSGSYNEQFF,TGTGCCAGCACTTGGACTAGCGGGTCCTACAATGAGCAGTTCTTC
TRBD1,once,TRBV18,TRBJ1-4,CASSLRTGPSEKLFF,TGTGCCAGCTCACTTCGGACAGGCCCCTCTGAAAAACTGTTTTTT
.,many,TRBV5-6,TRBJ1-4,CASSLAGTSEKLFF,TGTGCCAGCAGCTTGGCAGGGACTTCTGAAAAACTGTTTTTT
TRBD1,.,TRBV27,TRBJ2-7,CASSSGQGAYEQYF,TGTGCCAGCAGTTCGGGACAGGGCGCCTACGAGCAGTACTTC
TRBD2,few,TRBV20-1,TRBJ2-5,CSADLAGGRVGETQYF,TGCAGTGCCGATTTGGCGGGGGGACGGGTGGGAGAGACCCAGTACTTC
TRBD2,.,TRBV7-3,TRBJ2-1,CASSPVASGSNEQFF,TGTGCCAGCAGCCCCGTGGCTAGCGGTAGTAATGAGCAGTTCTTC
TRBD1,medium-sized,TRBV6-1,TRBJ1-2,CASRLGTGRYGYTF,TGTGCCAGCAGGCTTGGGACAGGGCGCTATGGCTACACCTTC
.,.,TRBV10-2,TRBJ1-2,CASSAGWGPGANYGYTF,TGCGCCAGCAGTGCTGGTTGGGGTCCAGGAGCTAACTATGGCTACACCTTC
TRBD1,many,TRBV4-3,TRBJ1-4,CASSPDRANEKLFF,TGCGCCAGCAGCCCCGACAGGGCTAATGAAAAACTGTTTTTT
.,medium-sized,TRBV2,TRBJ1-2,CASSEEAGRGYGYTF,TGTGCCAGCAGTGAAGAGGCAGGAAGAGGCTATGGCTACACCTTC
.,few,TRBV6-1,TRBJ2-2,CASSPSVTNTVELFF,TGTGCCAGCAGCCCGTCGGTTACGAACACCGTGGAGCTGTTTTTT
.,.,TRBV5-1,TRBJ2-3,CASSLAEMIGDTQYF,TGCGCCAGCAGCTTGGCCGAGATGATTGGAGATACGCAGTATTTT
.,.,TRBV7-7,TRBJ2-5,CASSLERGETQYF,TGTGCTAGCAGCTTAGAGAGGGGGGAGACCCAGTACTTC
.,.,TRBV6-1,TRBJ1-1,CASSDIGTGTEAFF,TGTGCCAGCAGTGACATTGGCACAGGTACTGAAGCTTTCTTT
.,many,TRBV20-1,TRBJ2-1,CSAREGSGERSEQFF,TGCAGTGCTAGAGAAGGCTCCGGGGAGCGGAGTGAGCAGTTCTTC
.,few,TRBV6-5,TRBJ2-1,CASSYSVEQFF,TGTGCCAGCAGTTACTCGGTCGAGCAGTTCTTC
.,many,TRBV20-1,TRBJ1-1,CSARRQRAAGTEAFF,TGCAGTGCTAGAAGACAGAGGGCCGCGGGGACTGAAGCTTTCTTT
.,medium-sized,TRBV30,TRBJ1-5,CASSGHLNQPQHF,TGTGCCTCCTCCGGACACCTAAATCAGCCCCAGCATTTT
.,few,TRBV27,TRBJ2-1,CASSVPQGNEQFF,TGTGCCAGCAGTGTCCCTCAAGGGAATGAGCAGTTCTTC
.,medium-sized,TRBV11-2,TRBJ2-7,CASSLDPDSRISEQYF,TGTGCCAGCAGCTTAGACCCGGACAGCCGAATATCCGAGCAGTACTTC
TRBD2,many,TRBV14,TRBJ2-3,CASRQTSGGSQYF,TGTGCCAGCAGACAGACTAGCGGGGGGTCGCAGTATTTT